Presented here are 15 T cell receptor beta chains from one specimen sequenced in a study of liver allograft versus peripheral blood T cells. About the research overall: T cell receptor repertoires in transplanted livers were compared with those in recipients' peripheral blood.

One entry per CDR3 protein results from TCRdb running MiXCR on the reads. The sample data list some 27 distinct CDR3 sequences. The source is a human patient who had a liver transplant. Some T cells may be supplied by the graft donor.

This chain uses TRBV6-1 with TRBJ2-2, with D unclear. The CDR3 contains 13 residues. Germline CDR1 is MNHNS and CDR2 is SASEGT. Trimming cost V 2 bases and J 3 bases, with 4 bases left between them. In DNA, the CDR3 is TGTGCCAGCAGTGAACGAGACACCGGGGAGCTGTTTTTT. It yields the protein CASSERDTGELFF.

This clonotype has a single count. The J gene is TRBJ1-6, the V gene TRBV27, with 8 bases fitting TRBD1. Germline loops: CDR1 MNHEY, CDR2 SMNVEV (reference sequence). J was trimmed by 6 bases and V by 3 bases; bases with no gene match: 4. The CDR3 contains 15 residues. The CDR3 nucleotides are TGTGCCAGCAGTTTTTCGACAGGGGCTAATTCACCCCTCCACTTT. Its protein product is CASSFSTGANSPLHF.

This clonotype has just a few counts. The rearrangement uses TRBV18 and TRBJ1-2, with a possible D match to TRBD1 (5 bases). This CDR3 has 17 amino acids. V lost 1 base and J 0 bases, leaving 15 bases between the germline ends. CDR1 and CDR2 (germline): KGHSH, LQKENI. The DNA for the CDR3 is TGTGCCAGCTCACCACGTCCAGGGCTGGGTTCTAACTATGGCTACACCTTC. The encoded protein is CASSPRPGLGSNYGYTF.

This chain links TRBV20-1 with TRBJ2-1; D possibly corresponds to TRBD2 (6 bases). The germline gives CDR1 DFQATT, CDR2 SNEGSKA (reference sequence). V was trimmed by 6 bases and J by 3 bases, leaving 18 bases between them. The CDR3 sequence is 15 residues long. The CDR3 DNA reads as TGCAGTGCAAGCTTCTCTAGCGTTCTCTACAATGAGCAGTTCTTC. Its protein is CSASFSSVLYNEQFF.

DNA for the CDR3: TGTGCCAGCAGCTTAGGGCAGGGTGCTAATGAAAAACTGTTTTTT. Amino acid sequence: CASSLGQGANEKLFF. The V gene is TRBV7-9, the J gene TRBJ1-4, with D possibly TRBD1 on 5 matching bases. Per the germline V gene, CDR1 is SEHNR and CDR2 is FQNEAQ (reference sequence). The CDR3 has 15 amino acids. The V end lost 1 base, the J end lost 3 bases, and 9 bases lay between the germline ends.

The chain joins TRBV6-1 to TRBJ1-2; D unresolved. The CDR3 sequence is 14 residues long. V gave up 8 bases and J gave up 4 bases, with 17 bases separating them. Looked up from germline, CDR1 is MNHNS and CDR2 is SASEGT. CDR3 sequence reads: CASSLIHEVYGYTF. The DNA of the CDR3 is TGTGCCAGCTCCCTCATCCACGAGGTCTATGGCTACACCTTC.

J is TRBJ2-1 and V is TRBV6-2 or TRBV6-3; 8 bases align to TRBD2. CDR1 and CDR2 from the germline V gene are MNHEY and SVGEGT. V lost 1 base and J lost 2; bases outside the gene matches: 4. This CDR3 is 16 amino acids long. This chain's CDR3 is CASSYLGLVPYNEQFF. In DNA form, the CDR3 reads TGTGCCAGCAGTTACTTGGGACTAGTCCCCTACAATGAGCAGTTCTTC.

V gene TRBV10-3 combines with J gene TRBJ2-7; 10 positions agree with TRBD1. The CDR3 is 15 residues long. Germline assignment: CDR1 ENHRY and CDR2 SYGVKD. Losses at the gene ends were 3 bases for V and 5 bases for J; bases not matched to a gene: 7. The CDR3 loop is CAISEHFDRGHEQYF. In nucleotides, the CDR3 is TGTGCCATCAGTGAACATTTTGACAGGGGGCACGAGCAGTACTTC.

The gene calls are TRBV19 and TRBJ2-1; 13 positions match TRBD2. V was pared by 7 bases and J by 8 bases, with 8 bases of the junction left unmatched. Germline V gene sequence: CDR1 LNHDA, CDR2 SQIVND (reference sequence). This CDR3 is 15 amino acids long. CDR3 in amino acids: CASKGTSGISHEQFF. Written as DNA, the CDR3 is TGTGCCAGTAAAGGGACTAGCGGGATTAGCCATGAGCAGTTCTTC.

This clonotype was detected a few times. The CDR3 bases are TGTGCCAGCAGTTACGCGGGAGTTGGCACAGATACGCAGTATTTT. Translation: CASSYAGVGTDTQYF. This rearrangement joins TRBV6-8 to TRBJ2-3, with TRBD2 matching over 7 bases. Germline V gene sequence: CDR1 MNHGY, CDR2 SAAAGT. The CDR3 sequence is 15 residues long. V was clipped by 2 bases and J by 1 base; unmatched bases: 3.

This clonotype was seen more than once but under ten times. This chain uses TRBV7-9 with TRBJ1-1; D perhaps matches TRBD1 (6 bases). Germline CDR1 is SEHNR and CDR2 is FQNEAQ (reference sequence). V gave up 1 base and J gave up 10 bases, with 13 bases separating them. There are 13 residues in the CDR3. The CDR3 DNA reads TGTGCCAGCAGCTTAGATTGGGGGGCAGTAGCTTTCTTT. Residues: CASSLDWGAVAFF.

This chain connects TRBV6-6 to TRBJ1-2, with D tentatively TRBD1 (5 bases). V shed 6 bases and J shed 1 base, with 9 bases lying between them. The CDR3 spans 13 residues. The V gene's germline CDR1 is MNHNY and CDR2 SVGAGI (reference sequence). CDR3 in amino acids: CASSVDSNYGYTF. DNA of the CDR3: TGTGCCAGCAGCGTCGACAGTAACTATGGCTACACCTTC.

This rearrangement joins TRBV29-1 to TRBJ2-1; no definite D call. The CDR3 loop spans 11 amino acids. Trimming removed 7 bases at V and 4 bases at J, with 8 bases between. Per germline, CDR1 SQVTM and CDR2 ANQGSEA. The CDR3 sequence is CSGVLYNEQFF. CDR3 nucleotide sequence: TGCAGCGGTGTCCTTTACAATGAGCAGTTCTTC.

The genes are TRBV27 and TRBJ1-2; D possibly corresponds to TRBD1 (5 bases). Trimming cost V 3 bases and J 2 bases, with 7 bases left between them. The CDR3 contains 13 residues. Germline CDR1 reads MNHEY; CDR2 reads SMNVEV (reference sequence). CDR3 in DNA: TGTGCCAGCAGTTTGCAGGGCAACTATGGCTACACCTTC. It yields the protein CASSLQGNYGYTF.

V usage is TRBV10-3 and J usage is TRBJ1-2, with 10 bases aligning to TRBD1. Trimming at V came to 11 bases and at J to 8 bases, leaving 11 bases not matched to a gene. Per germline, CDR1 ENHRY and CDR2 SYGVKD. The CDR3 is 13 residues long. CDR3 sequence reads: CAASDRGLRGYTF. The DNA of the CDR3 is TGTGCCGCATCAGACAGGGGGCTTAGGGGCTACACCTTC.